This T cell receptor (beta chain) was sequenced during a study of monozygotic twins with inflammatory bowel disease. The CDR3 length is 15 residues. Germline V lookup: CDR1 LNHDA, CDR2 SQIVND (reference sequence). Study-wide findings and caveats: The study supported no single strong signal or clonotype linked to IBD.

T cells were not sorted, and total RNA was isolated straight from whole blood. No DNA is given; TCRdb re-called the 5' RACE reads and lists each CDR3 protein once. This sample contains under 200,000 distinct CDR3 sequences. A word on this clonotype: As yet, its antigen is unknown.

The rearrangement links TRBV19 to TRBJ2-1; TCRdb proposes TRBD1, but this gene call is untestable without DNA. This clonotype was sampled from a human donor with ulcerative colitis or Crohn's disease, or a healthy co-twin of an affected twin (not recorded which). The sample consisted of blood. The CDR3: CASSIGGFSGNEQFF.